A selection of T cell receptor beta chains follows, all from one sample in a study of T-cell reconstitution after alpha-beta-depleted transplantation in children. One entry per CDR3 protein, called by TCRdb with MiXCR from the PCR reads. The profile shows approximately 630,000 distinct CDR3 sequences, approximately 14% of them singletons. Sequences were derived from PBMCs, sampled before TCRalphabeta/CD19-depleted stem cell transplant. The receptor set was obtained from a girl aged 2 to 9 with congenital amegakaryocytic thrombocytopenia, due to receive a stem cell transplant. CDR3s include the opening cysteine and the closing phenylalanine or tryptophan. The D gene is left open where the match is weak. The size of a clone is reported for some rows only, either as once, few or many, or as a class for expanded clones.

clone size: -; J gene: TRBJ2-5; D gene: TRBD2; V gene: TRBV18; CDR3 DNA: TGTGCCAGCACCCAATTAGCGGGAGGCGAGACCCAGTACTTC; CDR3 protein: CASTQLAGGETQYF
clone size: many; J gene: TRBJ2-7; D gene: TRBD2; V gene: TRBV28; CDR3 DNA: TGTGCCAGCATGGGGATGGTTGCGGGAGGCACCTACGAGCAGTACTTC; CDR3 protein: CASMGMVAGGTYEQYF
clone size: -; J gene: TRBJ2-7; D gene: -; V gene: TRBV20-1; CDR3 DNA: TGCAGTGCTAGTGGGGTGGCCTCCTCCTACGAGCAGTACTTC; CDR3 protein: CSASGVASSYEQYF
clone size: -; J gene: TRBJ2-1; D gene: -; V gene: TRBV12-3/TRBV12-4; CDR3 DNA: TGTGCCAGCAGCCCCCCATGGGAGGCGCAGTTCTTC; CDR3 protein: CASSPPWEAQFF
clone size: few; J gene: TRBJ2-3; D gene: TRBD2; V gene: TRBV20-1; CDR3 DNA: TGCAGTGCTCTCTTCAGCGGGAGTACAGATACGCAGTATTTT; CDR3 protein: CSALFSGSTDTQYF
clone size: many; J gene: TRBJ2-7; D gene: TRBD2; V gene: TRBV7-8; CDR3 DNA: TGTGCCAGCAGCTTAGCGCTGGCGGGAGTTTCCTACGAGCAGTACTTC; CDR3 protein: CASSLALAGVSYEQYF
clone size: few; J gene: TRBJ1-2; D gene: TRBD1; V gene: TRBV27; CDR3 DNA: TGTGCCAGCAGTTCACAGGGGATTCGAGGCTACACCTTC; CDR3 protein: CASSSQGIRGYTF
clone size: few; J gene: TRBJ1-1; D gene: -; V gene: TRBV12-3/TRBV12-4; CDR3 DNA: TGTGCCAGCAGACCATGGGATTCTGAAGCTTTCTTT; CDR3 protein: CASRPWDSEAFF
clone size: few; J gene: TRBJ2-1; D gene: -; V gene: TRBV12-3/TRBV12-4; CDR3 DNA: TGTGCCAGCAGTTTACGGGGGGCAACATTCGGCAATGAGCAGTTCTTC; CDR3 protein: CASSLRGATFGNEQFF
clone size: many; J gene: TRBJ2-5; D gene: -; V gene: TRBV12-3/TRBV12-4; CDR3 DNA: TGTGCCAGCAGTCCCAGGTTGTACTGGAAAGAGACCCAGTACTTC; CDR3 protein: CASSPRLYWKETQYF
clone size: -; J gene: TRBJ2-3; D gene: -; V gene: TRBV28; CDR3 DNA: TGTGCCAGCAGTTTTCCGGGCAGGGGTCTGGACTACAATTCAGATACGCAGTATTTT; CDR3 protein: CASSFPGRGLDYNSDTQYF
clone size: few; J gene: TRBJ2-4; D gene: TRBD1; V gene: TRBV5-1; CDR3 DNA: TGCGCCAGCAGTAACTCGACCGGGACAGAAAACATTCAGTACTTC; CDR3 protein: CASSNSTGTENIQYF
clone size: many; J gene: TRBJ2-1; D gene: -; V gene: TRBV10-1; CDR3 DNA: TGCGCCAGCAGTGAAACCCCAGGAGGGACCAATGAGCAGTTCTTC; CDR3 protein: CASSETPGGTNEQFF
clone size: many; J gene: TRBJ2-7; D gene: TRBD1; V gene: TRBV12-3/TRBV12-4; CDR3 DNA: TGTGCCAGCAGTTTGGACAGGGGCCACGAGCAGTACTTC; CDR3 protein: CASSLDRGHEQYF
clone size: many; J gene: TRBJ2-3; D gene: -; V gene: TRBV6-1; CDR3 DNA: TGTGCCAGCAGTGAAGCCTGGGCTAGGACAGATACGCAGTATTTT; CDR3 protein: CASSEAWARTDTQYF
clone size: -; J gene: TRBJ2-7; D gene: TRBD2; V gene: TRBV6-1; CDR3 DNA: TGTGCCAGCACCCCTGGAACCGGGACTAGTTCCTACGAGCAGTACTTC; CDR3 protein: CASTPGTGTSSYEQYF
clone size: -; J gene: TRBJ2-3; D gene: -; V gene: TRBV7-6; CDR3 DNA: TGTGCCAGCAGCACCCGGGAATTAAGGACCACAGATACGCAGTATTTT; CDR3 protein: CASSTRELRTTDTQYF
clone size: many; J gene: TRBJ2-1; D gene: -; V gene: TRBV7-2; CDR3 DNA: TGTGCCAGCAGCTTAAGGGTTGTAAACAATGAGCAGTTCTTC; CDR3 protein: CASSLRVVNNEQFF
clone size: -; J gene: TRBJ2-7; D gene: -; V gene: TRBV30; CDR3 DNA: TGTGCCTGGAGTGTTTCAGGGGCCTTTACCTACGAGCAGTACTTC; CDR3 protein: CAWSVSGAFTYEQYF
clone size: few; J gene: TRBJ2-1; D gene: -; V gene: TRBV12-3/TRBV12-4; CDR3 DNA: TGTGCCAGCAGGGAACCCGGGACCCAGGGGCCCTACAATGAGCAGTTCTTC; CDR3 protein: CASREPGTQGPYNEQFF
clone size: many; J gene: TRBJ2-1; D gene: TRBD1; V gene: TRBV12-3/TRBV12-4; CDR3 DNA: TGTGCCAGCAGTCCCCTCAACAGGGGTGTCTCCTACAATGAGCAGTTCTTC; CDR3 protein: CASSPLNRGVSYNEQFF
clone size: many; J gene: TRBJ2-5; D gene: -; V gene: TRBV5-1; CDR3 DNA: TGCGCCAGCAGCTTAGGGTCTTATGGGGAGACCCAGTACTTC; CDR3 protein: CASSLGSYGETQYF
clone size: many; J gene: TRBJ2-7; D gene: -; V gene: TRBV12-3/TRBV12-4; CDR3 DNA: TGTGCCAGCAGTCCCGACAGACTCTCCTACGAGCAGTACTTC; CDR3 protein: CASSPDRLSYEQYF
clone size: many; J gene: TRBJ2-5; D gene: -; V gene: TRBV10-3; CDR3 DNA: TGTGCCATCAGTGCGGCGGGAACGGAGACCCAGTACTTC; CDR3 protein: CAISAAGTETQYF
clone size: -; J gene: TRBJ1-6; D gene: TRBD1; V gene: TRBV25-1; CDR3 DNA: TGTGCCAGCAGACTTAGCAGGGGGGTCCATAATTCACCCCTCCACTTT; CDR3 protein: CASRLSRGVHNSPLHF
clone size: -; J gene: TRBJ1-6; D gene: -; V gene: TRBV4-1; CDR3 DNA: TGCGCCAGCAGCCAAGTATTCGGATCACCCCTCCACTTT; CDR3 protein: CASSQVFGSPLHF
clone size: many; J gene: TRBJ1-2; D gene: -; V gene: TRBV28; CDR3 DNA: TGTGCCAGCAGTTGGGTAGGATATGGCTACACCTTC; CDR3 protein: CASSWVGYGYTF
clone size: many; J gene: TRBJ2-1; D gene: -; V gene: TRBV11-1; CDR3 DNA: TGTGCCAGCAGCTTAGCGACCAGGGAGGTAGGAAATGAGCAGTTCTTC; CDR3 protein: CASSLATREVGNEQFF
clone size: -; J gene: TRBJ2-2; D gene: TRBD1; V gene: TRBV12-3/TRBV12-4; CDR3 DNA: TGTGCCAGCAGCGCGGACAGGGTTCCGAACACCGGGGAGCTGTTTTTT; CDR3 protein: CASSADRVPNTGELFF
clone size: -; J gene: TRBJ1-5; D gene: -; V gene: TRBV6-2/TRBV6-3; CDR3 DNA: TGTGCCAGCAGACCTCCAGGGAATCAGCCCCAGCATTTT; CDR3 protein: CASRPPGNQPQHF
clone size: few; J gene: TRBJ2-3; D gene: -; V gene: TRBV7-6; CDR3 DNA: TGTGCCAGCAGCTTTAGGCCGGGAGTGACAGATACGCAGTATTTT; CDR3 protein: CASSFRPGVTDTQYF
clone size: -; J gene: TRBJ2-7; D gene: -; V gene: TRBV20-1; CDR3 DNA: TGCAGTGCTTTAAAGGGGATGGGGGAGCAGTCCTTC; CDR3 protein: CSALKGMGEQSF
clone size: -; J gene: TRBJ2-6; D gene: -; V gene: TRBV5-1; CDR3 DNA: TGCGCCAGCAGCTTTTCGACAGGGGCCAACGTCCTGACTTTC; CDR3 protein: CASSFSTGANVLTF
clone size: -; J gene: TRBJ1-4; D gene: -; V gene: TRBV29-1; CDR3 DNA: TGCAGCGTCCAGGCTAATGAAAAACTGTTTTTT; CDR3 protein: CSVQANEKLFF
clone size: many; J gene: TRBJ1-2; D gene: -; V gene: TRBV29-1; CDR3 DNA: TGCAGCGTTGTTGTAGTCTATGGCTACACCTTC; CDR3 protein: CSVVVVYGYTF
clone size: many; J gene: TRBJ2-3; D gene: -; V gene: TRBV20-1; CDR3 DNA: TGCAGTGCTAGAGATTTTACGGGAGTTCGCACAGATACGCAGTATTTT; CDR3 protein: CSARDFTGVRTDTQYF
clone size: -; J gene: TRBJ1-2; D gene: -; V gene: TRBV7-9; CDR3 DNA: TGTGCCAGCAGCTTATTGCGCAAGGGGCTATACGGCTACACCTTC; CDR3 protein: CASSLLRKGLYGYTF
clone size: many; J gene: TRBJ2-1; D gene: TRBD2; V gene: TRBV5-5; CDR3 DNA: TGTGCCAGCAGCCCACCTAGCGGGCGAGGCGATGAGCAGTTCTTC; CDR3 protein: CASSPPSGRGDEQFF
clone size: many; J gene: TRBJ2-7; D gene: -; V gene: TRBV18; CDR3 DNA: TGTGCCAGCTCACCAGTCGCCGGGTTGGGCGGAGATAACGAGCAGTACTTC; CDR3 protein: CASSPVAGLGGDNEQYF
clone size: -; J gene: TRBJ2-1; D gene: TRBD2; V gene: TRBV11-2; CDR3 DNA: TGTGCCAGCAGCACAACTAGCGGCTCCTACAATGAGCAGTTCTTC; CDR3 protein: CASSTTSGSYNEQFF
clone size: many; J gene: TRBJ2-2; D gene: -; V gene: TRBV12-3/TRBV12-4; CDR3 DNA: TGTGCCAGCAGTTTTCAGGGAGGCACCGGGGAGCTGTTTTTT; CDR3 protein: CASSFQGGTGELFF
clone size: few; J gene: TRBJ2-7; D gene: -; V gene: TRBV5-1; CDR3 DNA: TGCGCCAGCAGCCCCCTCGCGGACCTCTCCTACGAGCAGTACTTC; CDR3 protein: CASSPLADLSYEQYF
clone size: many; J gene: TRBJ2-2; D gene: TRBD1; V gene: TRBV20-1; CDR3 DNA: TGCAGTGCTAGGGTATTCACAGGGGCACCGTCTTTGAACACCGGGGAGCTGTTTTTT; CDR3 protein: CSARVFTGAPSLNTGELFF
clone size: many; J gene: TRBJ2-1; D gene: TRBD2; V gene: TRBV27; CDR3 DNA: TGTGCCAGCAACCCCGGACTAGCAGGGTATGAGCAGTTCTTC; CDR3 protein: CASNPGLAGYEQFF
clone size: -; J gene: TRBJ2-1; D gene: TRBD2; V gene: TRBV2; CDR3 DNA: TGTGCCAGCAGGGGGGACCCTCGGACTAGCGGGAGGATCTATGAGCAGTTCTTC; CDR3 protein: CASRGDPRTSGRIYEQFF
clone size: few; J gene: TRBJ2-1; D gene: TRBD2; V gene: TRBV19; CDR3 DNA: TGTGCCAGTAGTAGGGGACTAGCGGCCTCCTACAATGAGCAGTTCTTC; CDR3 protein: CASSRGLAASYNEQFF